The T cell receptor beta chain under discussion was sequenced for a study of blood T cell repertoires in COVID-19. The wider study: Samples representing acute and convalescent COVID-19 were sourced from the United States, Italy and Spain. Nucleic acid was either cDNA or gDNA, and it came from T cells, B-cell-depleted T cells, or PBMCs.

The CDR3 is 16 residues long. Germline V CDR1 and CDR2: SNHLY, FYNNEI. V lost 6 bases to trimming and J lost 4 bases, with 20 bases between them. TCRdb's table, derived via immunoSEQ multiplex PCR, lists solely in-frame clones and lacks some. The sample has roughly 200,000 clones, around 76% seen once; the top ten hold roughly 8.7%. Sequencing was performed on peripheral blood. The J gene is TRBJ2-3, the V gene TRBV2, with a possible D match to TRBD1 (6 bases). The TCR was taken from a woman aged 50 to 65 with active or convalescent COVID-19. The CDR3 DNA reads TGTGCCAGCAGGAGGGACAACCTAGACTTAGCAGATACGCAGTATTTT. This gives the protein CASRRDNLDLADTQYF.